This T cell receptor (beta chain) was obtained from a study of T cells in Graves' hyperthyroidism and ophthalmopathy. Study as a whole: Staff took peripheral blood when the initial diagnosis was made, before any treatment began.

Diagnosis of hyperthyroidism was new in patients aged 18 to 65, and its duration was under 2 months. Exclusion of patients followed from uncontrolled infection, other autoimmune disease, pregnancy or lactation. J was trimmed by 0 bases and V by 5 bases; bases with no gene match: 5. Germline CDR1 is SGHAT and CDR2 is FQNNGV. This CDR3 has 15 amino acids. What was amplified from RNA transcripts were TCR beta CDR3 regions. Carried out on the TCR CDR3, a first-round RT-PCR used the HTBI primer set. TCRdb itself ran the multiplex PCR reads through MiXCR, one entry per CDR3 protein. The sample contains some 760,000 distinct CDR3 sequences, 11% to 15% of which appear only once.

V is TRBV11-2 and J is TRBJ1-1; 8 bases are a match to TRBD1. This TCR came from a woman younger than 35 with Graves' hyperthyroidism. Sequencing input: blood. CDR3 nucleotide sequence: TGTGCCAGCAGCCCGGGACAGGTTATGAACACTGAAGCTTTCTTT. Protein sequence: CASSPGQVMNTEAFF.